A selection of T cell receptor beta chains follows, all from one sample in a study of blood T cell repertoires in COVID-19. Assay: immunoSEQ multiplex PCR; the TCRdb copy retains only in-frame clones and omits some. In the table there are hundreds of thousands of clones, 70% to 90% of which are singletons. The sequenced sample was peripheral blood. The receptors were sampled from a woman in her thirties with COVID-19, enrolled during active disease. Each CDR3 is given with its conserved first and last residue. The order of the fields is CDR3 protein, CDR3 DNA, clone size, V gene, J gene, D gene. A D gene is named only where the DNA matches it firmly. A row's size may be missing; if present it is once, few, many or a size class.

CDR3aa: CSVPPGQGNGYTF
CDR3nt: TGCAGCGTCCCCCCCGGACAGGGCAATGGCTACACCTTC
abundance: once
v_gene: TRBV29-1
j_gene: TRBJ1-2
d_gene: TRBD1

CDR3aa: CASSLAQQTYQETQYF
CDR3nt: TGTGCCAGCAGCTTAGCGCAACAGACGTACCAAGAGACCCAGTACTTC
abundance: NA
v_gene: TRBV7-2
j_gene: TRBJ2-5
d_gene: NA

CDR3aa: CASSLDRGGETQYF
CDR3nt: TGTGCCAGCTCCCTTGACAGGGGAGGGGAGACCCAGTACTTC
abundance: once
v_gene: TRBV18
j_gene: TRBJ2-5
d_gene: NA

CDR3aa: CASSRRGATSYEQYF
CDR3nt: TGTGCCAGTAGTAGGCGGGGGGCGACTTCCTACGAGCAGTACTTC
abundance: NA
v_gene: TRBV19
j_gene: TRBJ2-7
d_gene: TRBD2

CDR3aa: CAIPDPGYGYTF
CDR3nt: TGTGCCATTCCTGACCCAGGCTATGGCTACACCTTC
abundance: NA
v_gene: TRBV2
j_gene: TRBJ1-2
d_gene: NA

CDR3aa: CASSEEDRAQETQYF
CDR3nt: TGTGCCAGCAGTGAAGAGGACAGGGCCCAAGAGACCCAGTACTTC
abundance: NA
v_gene: TRBV25-1
j_gene: TRBJ2-5
d_gene: TRBD1

CDR3aa: CASRHWAATNEKLFF
CDR3nt: TGCGCCAGCAGGCATTGGGCCGCAACTAATGAAAAACTGTTTTTT
abundance: NA
v_gene: TRBV4-1
j_gene: TRBJ1-4
d_gene: NA

CDR3aa: CASSLAGKLVGAGQYF
CDR3nt: TGTGCCAGCAGCTTAGCGGGGAAACTAGTGGGCGCGGGCCAGTACTTC
abundance: NA
v_gene: TRBV7-6
j_gene: TRBJ2-5
d_gene: NA

CDR3aa: CASSQEQGDSQPQHF
CDR3nt: TGCGCCAGCAGCCAAGAACAGGGGGATAGTCAGCCCCAGCATTTT
abundance: NA
v_gene: TRBV4-3
j_gene: TRBJ1-5
d_gene: TRBD1

CDR3aa: CASTGTSGNTQYF
CDR3nt: TGTGCCAGCACCGGGACTAGCGGGAATACGCAGTATTTT
abundance: NA
v_gene: TRBV12-3/TRBV12-4
j_gene: TRBJ2-3
d_gene: TRBD2

CDR3aa: CASSLSLAGGSHEQFF
CDR3nt: TGTGCCAGCAGTTTATCCCTAGCGGGGGGGTCCCATGAGCAGTTCTTC
abundance: NA
v_gene: TRBV27
j_gene: TRBJ2-1
d_gene: TRBD2

CDR3aa: CASSPRLTQTGTGDGYTF
CDR3nt: TGTGCCAGCAGCCCACGACTTACACAGACCGGGACAGGGGATGGCTACACCTTC
abundance: NA
v_gene: TRBV7-8
j_gene: TRBJ1-2
d_gene: TRBD1

CDR3aa: CSVEGQGYTDTQYF
CDR3nt: TGCAGCGTTGAGGGACAGGGATACACAGATACGCAGTATTTT
abundance: NA
v_gene: TRBV29-1
j_gene: TRBJ2-3
d_gene: TRBD1

CDR3aa: CASSQSTGHDTQYF
CDR3nt: TGCGCCAGCAGTCAATCGACAGGGCACGATACGCAGTATTTT
abundance: NA
v_gene: TRBV23-1
j_gene: TRBJ2-3
d_gene: TRBD1

CDR3aa: CASSLASAGEQFF
CDR3nt: TGTGCCAGCAGCTTAGCTTCGGCGGGTGAGCAGTTCTTC
abundance: NA
v_gene: TRBV7-9
j_gene: TRBJ2-1
d_gene: NA

CDR3aa: CASRFDSFMNTEAFF
CDR3nt: TGTGCCAGTAGATTCGACAGTTTTATGAACACTGAAGCTTTCTTT
abundance: NA
v_gene: TRBV19
j_gene: TRBJ1-1
d_gene: NA

CDR3aa: CASSLTGLPFGDEQYF
CDR3nt: TGTGCCAGCAGCTTGACGGGACTACCATTCGGCGACGAGCAGTACTTC
abundance: NA
v_gene: TRBV5-5
j_gene: TRBJ2-7
d_gene: TRBD2

CDR3aa: CASSRQGQETEAFF
CDR3nt: TGTGCCAGCAGCAGACAGGGTCAGGAGACTGAAGCTTTCTTT
abundance: NA
v_gene: TRBV7-2
j_gene: TRBJ1-1
d_gene: TRBD1

CDR3aa: CATSRGDSRRGYTF
CDR3nt: TGTGCCACCAGCAGAGGGGACAGTCGACGGGGCTACACCTTC
abundance: once
v_gene: TRBV15
j_gene: TRBJ1-2
d_gene: TRBD1

CDR3aa: CASSVGQPQETQYF
CDR3nt: TGTGCCAGTAGTGTAGGACAGCCCCAAGAGACCCAGTACTTC
abundance: NA
v_gene: TRBV19
j_gene: TRBJ2-5
d_gene: NA

CDR3aa: CASSYPRDRGAGSTGELFF
CDR3nt: TGTGCCAGCAGTTACCCCCGGGACAGGGGGGCGGGAAGCACCGGGGAGCTGTTTTTT
abundance: NA
v_gene: TRBV6-2/TRBV6-3
j_gene: TRBJ2-2
d_gene: TRBD1

CDR3aa: CASSSRQSGVNNEQFF
CDR3nt: TGTGCCAGCAGCTCCCGCCAAAGCGGGGTCAACAATGAGCAGTTCTTC
abundance: NA
v_gene: TRBV11-3
j_gene: TRBJ2-1
d_gene: TRBD2

CDR3aa: CASSPDSYEQYF
CDR3nt: TGTGCCAGCAGCCCAGACAGCTACGAGCAGTACTTC
abundance: NA
v_gene: TRBV3-1/TRBV3-2
j_gene: TRBJ2-7
d_gene: NA

CDR3aa: CASSKFPGFHNEQFF
CDR3nt: TGTGCCAGCAGCAAATTCCCAGGGTTCCACAATGAGCAGTTCTTC
abundance: NA
v_gene: TRBV21-1
j_gene: TRBJ2-1
d_gene: NA

CDR3aa: CASSPRLSVAKNIQYF
CDR3nt: TGTGCCAGCAGTCCTCGCCTCAGTGTAGCCAAAAACATTCAGTACTTC
abundance: NA
v_gene: TRBV28
j_gene: TRBJ2-4
d_gene: NA

CDR3aa: CASSLGGLATDTQYF
CDR3nt: TGTGCCAGCAGCTTGGGGGGACTAGCCACAGATACGCAGTATTTT
abundance: few
v_gene: TRBV5-4
j_gene: TRBJ2-3
d_gene: TRBD2

CDR3aa: CASSPQFLAGGINEQFF
CDR3nt: TGTGCCAGCAGTCCCCAGTTCCTAGCGGGGGGTATCAATGAGCAGTTCTTC
abundance: NA
v_gene: TRBV28
j_gene: TRBJ2-1
d_gene: TRBD2

CDR3aa: CASSKERWGTGGYKSIQYF
CDR3nt: TGTGCCAGCAGCAAAGAAAGGTGGGGGACAGGGGGGTATAAAAGCATTCAGTACTTC
abundance: NA
v_gene: TRBV21-1
j_gene: TRBJ2-4
d_gene: NA

CDR3aa: CASRQGRLDNEQFF
CDR3nt: TGTGCCAGTAGACAGGGTAGGTTGGACAATGAGCAGTTCTTC
abundance: NA
v_gene: TRBV19
j_gene: TRBJ2-1
d_gene: NA

CDR3aa: CASSLRGQGYGTEAFF
CDR3nt: TGTGCCAGCAGCCTTCGGGGACAGGGGTATGGGACTGAAGCTTTCTTT
abundance: once
v_gene: TRBV3-1/TRBV3-2
j_gene: TRBJ1-1
d_gene: TRBD1

CDR3aa: CASKLRGGSSYEQYF
CDR3nt: TGTGCCAGCAAGCTACGGGGCGGGAGCTCCTACGAGCAGTACTTC
abundance: NA
v_gene: TRBV5-8
j_gene: TRBJ2-7
d_gene: TRBD2

CDR3aa: CASSLLTGGVTEAFF
CDR3nt: TGTGCCAGCAGTTTATTAACCGGGGGGGTTACTGAAGCTTTCTTT
abundance: once
v_gene: TRBV28
j_gene: TRBJ1-1
d_gene: NA

CDR3aa: CASSGGQGTGELFF
CDR3nt: TGTGCCAGCAGCGGAGGACAGGGGACCGGGGAGCTGTTTTTT
abundance: once
v_gene: TRBV11-3
j_gene: TRBJ2-2
d_gene: TRBD1

CDR3aa: CASSTRTGAGNEQFF
CDR3nt: TGTGCCAGCAGCACCCGGACAGGGGCTGGGAATGAGCAGTTCTTC
abundance: NA
v_gene: TRBV9
j_gene: TRBJ2-1
d_gene: TRBD1

CDR3aa: CASARPTTSGEETQYF
CDR3nt: TGTGCCAGCGCTCGCCCCACCACTAGCGGCGAAGAGACCCAGTACTTC
abundance: NA
v_gene: TRBV7-2
j_gene: TRBJ2-5
d_gene: TRBD2